Presented here are 32 T cell receptor beta chains from one specimen sequenced in a study of blood T cell repertoires in COVID-19. Sequencing used immunoSEQ multiplex PCR; TCRdb keeps in-frame clones, though not all of them. The table includes 150,000 to 200,000 clones, approximately 80% detected once. The sequenced sample was PBMCs or T cells enriched from blood (not recorded which). The receptors shown here come from a man aged 55-75 years who had been exposed to COVID-19.

The CDR3 coding sequence is TGCGCCAGCAGCCTCTTCCCCGCGGGGGACGAGCCTGCGAACTCCTACAATGAGCAGTTCTTC. As protein: CASSLFPAGDEPANSYNEQFF. The rearrangement links TRBV4-3 to TRBJ2-1; 7 bases are a match to TRBD2. V shed 4 bases, J shed 0 bases, and the junction held 21 bases outside the gene matches. From germline, CDR1 is LGHNA and CDR2 YSLEER. This CDR3 contains 21 residues.

The CDR3 here is CSAQDRRYGYTF. CDR3 bases: TGCAGCGCTCAGGACAGAAGATATGGCTACACCTTC. The rearrangement links TRBV29-1 to TRBJ1-2, with D possibly being TRBD1 (6 bases). The V end was cut by 7 bases, the J end by 5 bases, with 14 bases between. The CDR3 extends over 12 amino acids. Germline V lookup: CDR1 SQVTM, CDR2 ANQGSEA.

The chain links TRBV27 to TRBJ2-2; the D gene is possibly TRBD2 (5 bases). Germline V gene sequence: CDR1 MNHEY, CDR2 SMNVEV (reference sequence). CDR3 length: 15 amino acids. With 2 bases removed from V and 5 bases from J, the gap between germline ends came to 12 bases. The CDR3 region has the DNA TGTGCCAGCAGTTTAGTTAGCGCCTATACCGGGGAGCTGTTTTTT. Translated: CASSLVSAYTGELFF.

The chain is built from TRBV28 and TRBJ2-7; D unresolved. V dropped 4 bases and J dropped 10 bases, with 14 bases sitting between them. CDR1 MDHEN and CDR2 SYDVKM come from the germline V gene. This CDR3 contains 12 residues. CDR3 nucleotides: TGTGCCAGCAGTTCCCCCCCTTCGTATCAGTACTTC. It encodes CASSSPPSYQYF.

V usage is TRBV7-3 and J usage is TRBJ2-1, with 7 bases matching TRBD2. V trimming: 6 bases; J trimming: 7 bases; junction bases outside the gene matches: 18. The CDR3 loop spans 17 amino acids. In germline, CDR1 is SGHTA, CDR2 FQGTGA. As DNA, the CDR3 is TGTGCCAGCAGTCAATCGGCCGGCGGGAGTATCCGGAATGAGCAGTTCTTC. Translated: CASSQSAGGSIRNEQFF.

The chain links TRBV4-3 to TRBJ2-7; a possible D gene is TRBD2 (7 bases). Trimming removed 0 bases from V and 1 base from J, with 13 bases in between. The germline gives CDR1 LGHNA, CDR2 YSLEER. CDR3 length equals 16 residues. In DNA, the CDR3 is TGCGCCAGCAGCCAAGAGGGGCGGGGGCCTTCCTACGAGCAGTACTTC. Amino acid sequence: CASSQEGRGPSYEQYF.

The chain has TRBV10-3 and TRBJ2-5, with 10 bases that match TRBD1. Germline CDR1 is ENHRY and CDR2 is SYGVKD. The trim removed 2 bases at V and 3 bases at J, leaving 6 bases unmatched. CDR3 size: 16 residues. CDR3 in DNA: TGTGCCATCAGTGAGGGTCTCGGGACAGGGGAAGAGACCCAGTACTTC. Its protein product is CAISEGLGTGEETQYF.

The J gene is TRBJ2-5, the V gene TRBV27; tentatively, D is TRBD1 (6 bases). The CDR3 length is 16 residues. The germline V and J ends were trimmed by 2 bases and 2 bases, with 15 bases remaining between them. CDR1 and CDR2 (germline): MNHEY, SMNVEV (reference sequence). The CDR3 loop reads CASSLVGGLGQETQYF. CDR3 DNA sequence: TGTGCCAGCAGTTTAGTTGGGGGCTTAGGGCAAGAGACCCAGTACTTC.

The chain uses TRBV29-1 and TRBJ1-6, with D uncertain. The germline gives CDR1 SQVTM, CDR2 ANQGSEA. The germline V and J ends were trimmed by 5 bases and 6 bases, with 11 bases remaining between them. The CDR3 is 13 amino acids. CDR3 nucleotide sequence: TGCAGCGTTAGAGAGGGATTTAATTCACCCCTCCACTTT. It specifies CSVREGFNSPLHF.

The J gene is TRBJ2-3, the V gene TRBV6-2 or TRBV6-3; TRBD2 aligns across 16 bases. Germline-derived CDR1 and CDR2 are MNHEY and SVGEGT. The ends lost 0 bases at V and 0 bases at J; junction bases unmatched: 9. This CDR3 is 21 amino acids long. Written as DNA, the CDR3 is TGTGCCAGCAGTTACTCCTACCCGGGACTAGCGGGAGGGCCGAGCACAGATACGCAGTATTTT. Amino acids: CASSYSYPGLAGGPSTDTQYF.

The V gene is TRBV5-1, the J gene TRBJ2-4, with 7 bases identical to TRBD2. Germline V gene lookup returns CDR1 SGHRS and CDR2 YFSETQ. With 0 bases clipped from V and 9 bases from J, the junction kept 6 bases outside the gene matches. The CDR3 extends over 14 amino acids. The CDR3 loop reads CASSLESRESIQYF. CDR3 coding DNA: TGCGCCAGCAGCTTGGAGTCGCGGGAGAGCATTCAGTACTTC.

This clone was observed many times. The chain carries TRBV11-3 and TRBJ2-6; D unresolved. There are 15 residues in the CDR3. With 5 bases removed from V and 0 bases from J, the gap between germline ends came to 8 bases. The germline V gene has CDR1 SGHNT and CDR2 YENEEA. The CDR3 spells CASSAPGSGANVLTF. The DNA for the CDR3 is TGTGCCAGCAGCGCCCCGGGCTCTGGGGCCAACGTCCTGACTTTC.

CDR3 protein: CASSRGQGVGEQFF. The DNA of the CDR3 is TGTGCCAGCAGCAGGGGACAGGGGGTGGGTGAGCAGTTCTTC. This rearrangement joins TRBV9 to TRBJ2-1, with 11 bases matching TRBD1. The CDR3 runs 14 residues. The germline gives CDR1 SGDLS, CDR2 YYNGEE. Losses at the gene ends were 4 bases for V and 9 bases for J; bases not matched to a gene: 6.

V gene TRBV12-3 or TRBV12-4 combines with J gene TRBJ1-3, with no clear D. V lost 11 bases to trimming and J lost 0 bases, with 11 bases between them. The CDR3 runs to 13 residues. CDR3 nucleotides: TGTGCCTCAAGGCGGTACTCTGGAAACACCATATATTTT. This sequence encodes CASRRYSGNTIYF.

This chain uses TRBV9 with TRBJ2-7, with 10 bases that match TRBD1. In germline, CDR1 is SGDLS, CDR2 YYNGEE. V trimming: 3 bases; J trimming: 3 bases; junction bases outside the gene matches: 6. The CDR3 contains 15 residues. CDR3 DNA sequence: TGTGCCAGCAGCGCCTCCGGGACAGGGGACTACGAGCAGTACTTC. Translation gives CASSASGTGDYEQYF. The full variable domain, with the rest looked up from reference TRBV9 and TRBJ2-7, is DSGVTQTPKHLITATGQRVTLRCSPRSGDLSVYWYQQSLDQGLQFLIQYYNGEERAKGNILERFSAQQFPDLHSELNLSSLELGDSALYFCASSASGTGDYEQYFGPGTRLTVT.

This sequence joins TRBV18 and TRBJ1-1; possible D gene TRBD1, 6 bases. Per the germline V gene, CDR1 is KGHSH and CDR2 is LQKENI. Deletions cut 1 base from V and 10 bases from J, with 10 bases between. The CDR3 has 12 amino acids. Here the CDR3 DNA reads TGTGCCAGCTCACCACTAAGGGGGGGAGCTTTCTTT. Translated: CASSPLRGGAFF.

V gene TRBV9 combines with J gene TRBJ2-3; a possible D gene is TRBD2 (6 bases). CDR3 length: 16 amino acids. V lost 4 bases, J lost 0 bases, and 15 bases lay in between. Germline V lookup: CDR1 SGDLS, CDR2 YYNGEE. The CDR3 here is CASSTEVRGSTDTQYF. The CDR3 DNA follows: TGTGCCAGCAGCACAGAGGTCCGGGGGAGCACAGATACGCAGTATTTT.

Points on this clone: At the DNA level, this CDR3 is encoded by other sequences in the same sample as well. The V call is TRBV2, the J call TRBJ2-3; TRBD2 matches at 8 bases. With 4 bases clipped from V and 2 bases from J, the junction kept 5 bases outside the gene matches. The CDR3 has 15 residues. Per the germline V gene, CDR1 is SNHLY and CDR2 is FYNNEI. CDR3 amino acids: CASSATSGDTDTQYF. The CDR3 DNA sequence: TGTGCCAGCAGTGCTACTAGCGGAGACACAGATACGCAGTATTTT.

This chain uses TRBV5-4 with TRBJ1-1; 10 bases align to TRBD1. J gave up 7 bases and V 2 bases, and 5 bases lay outside the gene matches. CDR1 is SGHNT and CDR2 is YYREEE in the germline V gene (reference sequence). The CDR3 spans 14 residues. The CDR3 loop reads CASSLRQGAGEAFF. As DNA, the CDR3 is TGTGCCAGCAGCTTAAGACAGGGGGCTGGTGAAGCTTTCTTT. Using reference TRBV5-4 and TRBJ1-1 for the parts outside the CDR3, the full variable domain is ETGVTQSPTHLIKTRGQQVTLRCSSQSGHNTVSWYQQALGQGPQFIFQYYREEENGRGNFPPRFSGLQFPNYSSELNVNALELDDSALYLCASSLRQGAGEAFFGQGTRLTVV.

In DNA, the CDR3 is TGTGCCAGCAGCCATACTAGGGACAGGAATTACGAGCAGTACTTC. Its protein is CASSHTRDRNYEQYF. This chain connects TRBV11-1 to TRBJ2-7; 8 bases map to TRBD1. The CDR3 covers 15 residues. Germline-derived CDR1 and CDR2 are SGHAT and FQDESV (reference sequence). With V trimmed by 5 bases and J by 4 bases, 10 bases remained unmatched.

V gene TRBV6-2 or TRBV6-3 combines with J gene TRBJ2-7, with 11 bases that match TRBD2. CDR3 length: 16 amino acids. J lost 1 base, V lost 5 bases, and 7 bases had no gene match. Germline CDR1 MNHEY, CDR2 SVGEGT. CDR3 sequence (DNA): TGTGCCAGCAGTCTCGGACTAGCGGGCCGTTCCTACGAGCAGTACTTC. Encoded protein: CASSLGLAGRSYEQYF.

V gene TRBV7-3 combines with J gene TRBJ2-1, with TRBD2 identical over 12 bases. This CDR3 has 15 residues. J was trimmed by 8 bases and V by 3 bases; bases with no gene match: 5. Germline V gene lookup returns CDR1 SGHTA and CDR2 FQGTGA. CDR3: CASSFSSGRAYEQFF. CDR3 in DNA: TGTGCCAGCAGCTTCTCTAGCGGGAGGGCCTATGAGCAGTTCTTC. Full variable domain (remainder filled in from reference TRBV7-3 and TRBJ2-1): GAGVSQTPSNKVTEKGKYVELRCDPISGHTALYWYRQSLGQGPEFLIYFQGTGAADDSGLPNDRFFAVRPEGSVSTLKIQRTERGDSAVYLCASSFSSGRAYEQFFGPGTRLTVL.

The chain combines TRBV6-5 with TRBJ1-1; D uncertain. There are 12 residues in the CDR3. Between the trimmed V and J ends, which lost 4 bases and 1 base, there was a span of 4 bases. In germline, CDR1 is MNHEY, CDR2 SVGAGI. CDR3 amino acids: CASSLANTEAFF. The CDR3 coding sequence is TGTGCCAGCAGTTTAGCGAACACTGAAGCTTTCTTT.

The rearrangement uses TRBV6-5 and TRBJ1-5, with D tentatively TRBD1 (5 bases). V lost 6 bases, J lost 4 bases, and 13 bases lay in between. This CDR3 contains 14 residues. Germline V gene data show CDR1 as MNHEY and CDR2 as SVGAGI. CDR3 residues: CASSGWTRNQPQHF. CDR3 in DNA: TGTGCCAGCAGCGGCTGGACACGGAATCAGCCCCAGCATTTT.

This clone was recorded a few times. This CDR3 reads CASVALGVAEAFF. Here the CDR3 DNA reads TGTGCCAGTGTGGCCTTAGGGGTGGCTGAAGCTTTCTTT. V gene TRBV6-5 combines with J gene TRBJ1-1; TRBD1 might be the D (5 bases). This CDR3 has 13 residues. Deletions cut 9 bases from V and 6 bases from J, with 17 bases between. Germline V gene data show CDR1 as MNHEY and CDR2 as SVGAGI.

The chain employs TRBV27 and TRBJ1-2, with 10 nucleotides matching TRBD1. In germline, CDR1 is MNHEY, CDR2 SMNVEV (reference sequence). With V trimmed by 4 bases and J by 4 bases, 3 bases remained unmatched. The CDR3 consists of 14 residues. CDR3 in DNA: TGTGCCAGCAGTTCGTGGACAGGGGGCTATGGCTACACCTTC. Translated: CASSSWTGGYGYTF.

The rearrangement uses TRBV29-1 and TRBJ2-2, with D unclear. Trimming removed 7 bases from V and 3 bases from J, with 12 bases in between. CDR1 is SQVTM and CDR2 is ANQGSEA in the germline V gene. The CDR3 contains 13 residues. The CDR3 bases are TGCAGCGCCAGGCTTTGGGACACCGGGGAGCTGTTTTTT. Translating gives CSARLWDTGELFF.

V and J are TRBV2 and TRBJ2-7, with 9 nucleotides matching TRBD2. V shed 3 bases, J shed 3 bases, and the junction held 12 bases outside the gene matches. This CDR3 region has 17 residues. The germline V gene encodes CDR1 SNHLY and CDR2 FYNNEI. The CDR3 sequence: CASSEGLAVFNYYEQYF. As DNA, the CDR3 is TGTGCCAGCAGTGAGGGACTAGCCGTTTTTAATTACTACGAGCAGTACTTC. Complete variable domain (other parts from reference TRBV2 and TRBJ2-7): EPEVTQTPSHQVTQMGQEVILRCVPISNHLYFYWYRQILGQKVEFLVSFYNNEISEKSEIFDDQFSVERPDGSNFTLKIRSTKLEDSAMYFCASSEGLAVFNYYEQYFGPGTRLTVT.

This clone was counted at least ten times. This chain links TRBV7-9 with TRBJ2-7; the match to TRBD1 covers 9 bases. With V trimmed by 2 bases and J by 6 bases, 8 bases remained unmatched. The germline V gene encodes CDR1 SEHNR and CDR2 FQNEAQ (reference sequence). This CDR3 has 15 amino acids. The CDR3 loop reads CASSLNLGQGFEQYF. In DNA, the CDR3 is TGTGCCAGCAGCTTAAATCTGGGACAGGGATTCGAGCAGTACTTC. Full variable domain (remainder filled in from reference TRBV7-9 and TRBJ2-7): DTGVSQNPRHKITKRGQNVTFRCDPISEHNRLYWYRQTLGQGPEFLTYFQNEAQLEKSRLLSDRFSAERPKGSFSTLEIQRTEQGDSAMYLCASSLNLGQGFEQYFGPGTRLTVT.

The table lists this clone with a count of one. V is TRBV5-1 and J is TRBJ1-1, with D possibly TRBD1 on 5 matching bases. Germline assignment: CDR1 SGHRS and CDR2 YFSETQ. V was shortened by 0 bases and J by 0 bases, with 12 bases between the two germline ends. The CDR3 totals 16 residues. This CDR3 reads CASSLEQPGLNTEAFF. The CDR3, as DNA: TGCGCCAGCAGCTTGGAGCAGCCAGGGTTGAACACTGAAGCTTTCTTT.

The V and J genes are TRBV23-1 and TRBJ1-5, with 7 bases fitting TRBD1. TRBV23-1 qualifies as an ORF whose function is uncertain. The CDR3 consists of 19 residues. After removal of 3 bases from V and 0 bases from J, the junction contained 14 bases not matched to a gene. DNA of the CDR3: TGCGCCAGCAGTCATCCTCTCCCGACAGGGCTTCATAGCAATCAGCCCCAGCATTTT. Residues: CASSHPLPTGLHSNQPQHF.

This clone was counted between two and nine times. The chain combines TRBV5-8 with TRBJ1-4, with 9 bases identical to TRBD1. CDR3 size: 16 residues. Germline V gene lookup returns CDR1 SGHTS and CDR2 YDEGEE. J was trimmed by 5 bases and V by 6 bases; bases with no gene match: 11. The CDR3 DNA reads as TGTGCCAGCACTCCCGGACAGGGGCCTATAAATGAAAAACTGTTTTTT. This translates into CASTPGQGPINEKLFF. Full variable domain (remainder filled in from reference TRBV5-8 and TRBJ1-4): EAGVTQSPTHLIKTRGQQATLRCSPISGHTSVYWYQQALGLGLQFLLWYDEGEERNRGNFPPRFSGRQFPNYSSELNVNALELEDSALYLCASTPGQGPINEKLFFGSGTQLSVL.